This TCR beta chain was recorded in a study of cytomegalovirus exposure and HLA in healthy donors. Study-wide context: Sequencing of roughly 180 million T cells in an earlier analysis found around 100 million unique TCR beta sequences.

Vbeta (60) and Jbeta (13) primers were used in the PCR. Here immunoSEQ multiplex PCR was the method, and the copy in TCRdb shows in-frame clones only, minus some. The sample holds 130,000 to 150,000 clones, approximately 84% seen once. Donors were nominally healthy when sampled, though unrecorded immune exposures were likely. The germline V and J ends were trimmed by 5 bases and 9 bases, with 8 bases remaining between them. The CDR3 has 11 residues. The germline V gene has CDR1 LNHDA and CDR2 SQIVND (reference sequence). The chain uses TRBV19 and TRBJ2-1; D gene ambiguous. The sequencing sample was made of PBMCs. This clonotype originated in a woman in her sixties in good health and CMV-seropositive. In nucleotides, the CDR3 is TGTGCCAGTAGTTACAACGCTGAGCAGTTCTTC. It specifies CASSYNAEQFF.